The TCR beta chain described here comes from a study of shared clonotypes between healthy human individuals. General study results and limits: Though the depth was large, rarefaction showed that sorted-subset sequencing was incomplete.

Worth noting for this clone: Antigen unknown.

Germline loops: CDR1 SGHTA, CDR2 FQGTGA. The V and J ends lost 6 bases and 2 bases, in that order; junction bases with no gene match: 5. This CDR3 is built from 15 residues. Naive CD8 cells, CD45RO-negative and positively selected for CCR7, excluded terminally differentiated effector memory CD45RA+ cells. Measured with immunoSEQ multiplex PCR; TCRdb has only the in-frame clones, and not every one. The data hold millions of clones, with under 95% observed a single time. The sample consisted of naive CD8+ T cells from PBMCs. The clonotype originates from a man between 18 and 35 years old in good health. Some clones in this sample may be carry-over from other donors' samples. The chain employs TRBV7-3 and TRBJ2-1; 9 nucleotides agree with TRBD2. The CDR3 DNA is TGTGCCAGCAGTCATAGCGGGAGCCCCTACAATGAGCAGTTCTTC. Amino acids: CASSHSGSPYNEQFF.